A single sample gave rise to the 24 T cell receptor beta chains below, sequenced in a study of cytomegalovirus exposure and HLA in healthy donors. The PCR employed 60 Vbeta primers together with 13 Jbeta primers. Sequenced by immunoSEQ multiplex PCR; TCRdb stores in-frame clones only, minus some. There are about 150,000 clones in the sample; around 79% occur only once, and approximately 7.7% lies in the top ten. Sequencing was performed on PBMCs. The receptors shown here come from a young man in good health and CMV-seropositive.

The rearrangement links TRBV2 to TRBJ1-3; 7 bases match TRBD1. V shed 6 bases, J shed 0 bases, and the junction held 8 bases outside the gene matches. Germline V CDR1 and CDR2: SNHLY, FYNNEI. There are 16 residues in the CDR3. In DNA form, the CDR3 reads TGTGCCAGCAGCGCCAGGGGGGCCCACTCTGGAAACACCATATATTTT. Translating it yields CASSARGAHSGNTIYF.

V gene TRBV5-1 combines with J gene TRBJ2-2; D possibly corresponds to TRBD2 (6 bases). The germline V and J ends were trimmed by 7 bases and 2 bases, with 15 bases remaining between them. The CDR3 is 15 residues long. From germline, CDR1 is SGHRS and CDR2 YFSETQ. The CDR3 region has the DNA TGCGCCAGCGGTACGGAACTAGCCAACACCGGGGAGCTGTTTTTT. Amino acids: CASGTELANTGELFF. Using reference TRBV5-1 and TRBJ2-2 for the parts outside the CDR3, the full variable domain is KAGVTQTPRYLIKTRGQQVTLSCSPISGHRSVSWYQQTPGQGLQFLFEYFSETQRNKGNFPGRFSGRQFSNSRSEMNVSTLELGDSALYLCASGTELANTGELFFGEGSRLTVL.

This clone was detected only a few times. The genes are TRBV18 and TRBJ2-3; tentatively, D is TRBD1 (6 bases). The CDR3 is 12 residues long. The ends were cut back, 5 bases at V and 6 bases at J, with 9 bases in the middle. From germline, CDR1 is KGHSH and CDR2 LQKENI. CDR3 amino acids: CASSNRADTQYF. CDR3 DNA sequence: TGTGCCAGCTCAAACAGGGCGGATACGCAGTATTTT.

This chain uses TRBV30 with TRBJ2-5, with D tentatively TRBD1 (6 bases). The better agreement between TRBJ2-7 and the DNA end casts doubt on the J call. Germline V lookup: CDR1 GTSNPN, CDR2 SVGIG (reference sequence). The CDR3 extends over 12 amino acids. CDR3 nucleotides: TGTGCCTGGAGTCAACAGGGCCTCGAGCAGTACTTC. It translates to CAWSQQGLEQYF.

This chain links TRBV2 with TRBJ2-3, with TRBD2 matching 8 bases. The CDR3 runs 16 residues. After removal of 8 bases from V and 3 bases from J, the junction contained 13 bases not matched to a gene. CDR1 is SNHLY and CDR2 is FYNNEI in the germline V gene. The CDR3, as DNA: TGTGCCAGCGCTGCGGGAGGTATAAGTGGAACAGATACGCAGTATTTT. Protein: CASAAGGISGTDTQYF.

This chain links TRBV27 with TRBJ1-2; 9 bases agree with TRBD1. Germline CDR1 MNHEY, CDR2 SMNVEV (reference sequence). The junction had 13 bases not matched to a gene; V was cut back by 7 bases and J by 7 bases. The CDR3 loop spans 15 amino acids. This CDR3 is CASTSKGQGLGGYTF. CDR3 nucleotides: TGTGCCAGCACCTCAAAGGGACAGGGTCTTGGTGGCTACACCTTC.

The chain uses TRBV30 and TRBJ1-2; TRBD1 is a possible D gene (5 bases). CDR1 and CDR2 (germline): GTSNPN, SVGIG (reference sequence). The CDR3 loop spans 12 amino acids. Trimming stripped 1 base from V and 11 bases from J, with 14 bases between. The CDR3 DNA is TGTGCCTGGAGTGACGGACACGGTGGGTACACCTTC. As protein: CAWSDGHGGYTF.

V and J are TRBV4-2 and TRBJ1-1, with a tentative D call TRBD1 (5 bases). Trimming shortened V by 0 bases and J by 0 bases, and 14 bases separated the two germline ends. The CDR3 is 17 residues long. Germline V gene sequence: CDR1 LGHNA, CDR2 YNFKEQ. The CDR3 is CASSQEYRGPMNTEAFF. The CDR3 nucleotides read TGTGCCAGCAGCCAAGAGTATAGGGGCCCAATGAACACTGAAGCTTTCTTT.

The rearrangement joins TRBV30 to TRBJ1-5; 10 bases agree with TRBD1. This CDR3 has 15 amino acids. After removal of 0 bases from V and 7 bases from J, the junction contained 6 bases not matched to a gene. Germline-derived CDR1 and CDR2 are GTSNPN and SVGIG (reference sequence). In DNA form, the CDR3 reads TGTGCCTGGAGTGTGCGGACAGGGGGGAACCAGCCCCAGCATTTT. This gives the protein CAWSVRTGGNQPQHF.

This clone was detected a few times. This chain connects TRBV9 to TRBJ1-1; D ambiguous. V was cut by 2 bases and J by 5 bases, with 10 bases left in between. The CDR3 contains 13 residues. Germline loops: CDR1 SGDLS, CDR2 YYNGEE. DNA of the CDR3: TGTGCCAGCAGCGTGGCGGGGAGGACTGAAGCTTTCTTT. Translation: CASSVAGRTEAFF.

J is TRBJ2-6 and V is TRBV2; perhaps TRBD2 as D (5 bases). Germline-derived CDR1 and CDR2 are SNHLY and FYNNEI. Trimming took off 6 bases at V and 3 bases at J, with 12 bases between the two ends. The CDR3 runs to 15 residues. CDR3 region: CASSREGIGANVLTF. CDR3 DNA: TGTGCCAGCAGCCGGGAAGGGATTGGGGCCAACGTCCTGACTTTC. Drawing the rest from reference TRBV2 and TRBJ2-6, the complete variable domain is EPEVTQTPSHQVTQMGQEVILRCVPISNHLYFYWYRQILGQKVEFLVSFYNNEISEKSEIFDDQFSVERPDGSNFTLKIRSTKLEDSAMYFCASSREGIGANVLTFGAGSRLTVL.

The CDR3 DNA reads as TGTGCCAGCGGGGGACAGGGTGTCTACAATGAGCAGTTCTTC. Its translation is CASGGQGVYNEQFF. The gene calls are TRBV6-5 and TRBJ2-1; 9 bases match TRBD1. Trimming at V came to 8 bases and at J to 3 bases, leaving 5 bases not matched to a gene. This CDR3 region has 14 residues. CDR1 is MNHEY and CDR2 is SVGAGI in the germline V gene.

This clone was recorded a few times. This sequence joins TRBV5-6 and TRBJ2-5; 9 nucleotides agree with TRBD2. The J segment lost 7 bases and the V segment lost 0 bases, leaving 4 bases of the junction unmatched. The CDR3 loop spans 14 amino acids. The germline CDR1 and CDR2 sequences are SGHDT and YYEEEE. The CDR3 coding sequence is TGTGCCAGCAGCTTGGGGGGACTAGCTGGGACCCAGTACTTC. Translated, it gives CASSLGGLAGTQYF.

The V call is TRBV10-3, the J call TRBJ2-1; 14 bases align to TRBD2. This CDR3 has 15 residues. Germline CDR1 is ENHRY and CDR2 is SYGVKD. Trimming cost V 5 bases and J 7 bases; bases outside gene matches: 4. CDR3 sequence: CAISKGLAGANEQFF. CDR3 nucleotides: TGTGCCATCAGTAAGGGACTAGCGGGGGCAAATGAGCAGTTCTTC.

This clone has only a few counts. J is TRBJ2-1 and V is TRBV2, with a weak D call TRBD2 (6 bases). This CDR3 has 11 amino acids. Trimming pared 11 bases from V and 10 bases from J, leaving 15 bases between. The germline CDR1 and CDR2 sequences are SNHLY and FYNNEI. CDR3 DNA: TGTGCCGCTGGGGCTAGCGACGAGCAGTTCTTC. The encoded protein is CAAGASDEQFF.

The J gene is TRBJ1-2, the V gene TRBV6-1; D is ambiguous. Germline values: CDR1 MNHNS, CDR2 SASEGT. CDR3 length: 11 amino acids. V gave up 11 bases and J gave up 2 bases, with 9 bases separating them. The CDR3 sequence: CACYLNYGYTF. CDR3 DNA sequence: TGTGCCTGCTATCTAAACTATGGCTACACCTTC.

The CDR3 nucleotides are TGTGCCATCAGACCAGGGGCATTTGATGAAAAACTGTTTTTT. Its protein is CAIRPGAFDEKLFF. V is TRBV10-3 and J is TRBJ1-4, with a tentative D call TRBD1 (6 bases). CDR3 size: 14 residues. CDR1 and CDR2 (germline): ENHRY, SYGVKD. Trimming left V 6 bases short and J 6 bases short, with 14 bases between.

The table lists this clone with a few counts. This sequence joins TRBV11-3 and TRBJ2-1, with TRBD1 as a possible D gene (5 bases). CDR3 size: 13 residues. Germline CDR1 is SGHNT and CDR2 is YENEEA. The germline V and J ends were trimmed by 1 base and 10 bases, with 11 bases remaining between them. The CDR3 nucleotides are TGTGCCAGCAGCTTAGCCCAGGGCCTCGAGCAGTTCTTC. It yields the protein CASSLAQGLEQFF. The full variable domain, its missing parts supplied by reference TRBV11-3 and TRBJ2-1, is EAGVVQSPRYKIIEKKQPVAFWCNPISGHNTLYWYLQNLGQGPELLIRYENEEAVDDSQLPKDRFSAERLKGVDSTLKIQPAELGDSAVYLCASSLAQGLEQFFGPGTRLTVL.

The chain carries TRBV13 and TRBJ2-5; D might be TRBD2 (7 bases). In germline, CDR1 is PRHDT, CDR2 FYEKMQ (reference sequence). The V and J ends lost 1 base and 3 bases respectively, with 12 bases between them. The CDR3 is 15 amino acids. DNA of the CDR3: TGTGCCAGCAGCTTAGAGTCGGGGGGCAAAGAGACCCAGTACTTC. This translates into CASSLESGGKETQYF.

Only a few counts were recorded for this clone. CDR3 amino acids: CAWSLYRSNYGYTF. In DNA form, the CDR3 reads TGTGCCTGGAGTCTCTATAGATCGAACTATGGCTACACCTTC. The chain couples TRBV30 to TRBJ1-2; D ambiguous. The CDR3 spans 14 residues. Trimming pared 2 bases from V and 2 bases from J, leaving 12 bases between. CDR1 is GTSNPN and CDR2 is SVGIG in the germline V gene (reference sequence).

V usage is TRBV7-8 and J usage is TRBJ2-7, with 7 bases matching TRBD2. This CDR3 is 13 amino acids long. Germline CDR1 is SGHVS and CDR2 is FQNEAQ. J was trimmed by 2 bases and V by 2 bases; bases with no gene match: 0. The CDR3 sequence is CASSLLAAYEQYF. DNA for the CDR3: TGTGCCAGCAGCTTACTAGCGGCCTACGAGCAGTACTTC.

The chain employs TRBV5-1 and TRBJ2-1; D gene uncertain. CDR1 is SGHRS and CDR2 is YFSETQ in the germline V gene. Trimming took off 1 base at V and 10 bases at J, with 6 bases between the two ends. The CDR3 is 11 amino acids. CDR3 amino acids: CASSLSTEQFF. The CDR3 DNA reads TGCGCCAGCAGCTTGAGCACGGAGCAGTTCTTC.

V is TRBV14 and J is TRBJ1-1, with 10 bases fitting TRBD1. Germline-derived CDR1 and CDR2 are SGHDN and FVKESK. V was clipped by 6 bases and J by 1 base; unmatched bases: 8. The CDR3 sequence is 16 residues long. CDR3 DNA: TGTGCCAGCAGGCCTGACAGGGGGCAGGGGAACACTGAAGCTTTCTTT. It codes for CASRPDRGQGNTEAFF. The complete variable domain, with remaining parts taken from reference TRBV14 and TRBJ1-1, reads EAGVTQFPSHSVIEKGQTVTLRCDPISGHDNLYWYRRVMGKEIKFLLHFVKESKQDESGMPNNRFLAERTGGTYSTLKVQPAELEDSGVYFCASRPDRGQGNTEAFFGQGTRLTVV.

The chain couples TRBV19 to TRBJ2-3; tentative D call: TRBD2 (6 bases). The CDR3 spans 14 residues. Germline V gene lookup returns CDR1 LNHDA and CDR2 SQIVND (reference sequence). V lost 4 bases, J lost 0 bases, and 8 bases lay in between. CDR3 in amino acids: CASSSSGSTDTQYF. The DNA for the CDR3 is TGTGCCAGTAGTAGTAGCGGAAGCACAGATACGCAGTATTTT.